This T cell receptor (beta chain) was profiled in a study of Ad26.COV2.S vaccination and SARS-CoV-2 variants. Study results and caveats: Greater spike-specific TCR breadth was seen in vaccine recipients than in placebo recipients.

Sequencing used immunoSEQ multiplex PCR; TCRdb keeps in-frame clones, though not all of them. The data show approximately 300,000 clones, around 81% seen once. Stated treatment: roughly 20 received Ad26.COV2.S at low or high dose, single or two shots; about 5 received placebo; per-sample allocation not given. Sample collection was performed on day 63 after the first vaccine or placebo injection. As concerns this clone: As yet, its antigen is unknown.

Looked up from germline, CDR1 is MDHEN and CDR2 is SYDVKM. There are 14 residues in the CDR3. Trimming pared 5 bases from V and 1 base from J, leaving 11 bases between. The chain joins TRBV28 to TRBJ1-1, with D perhaps TRBD1 (5 bases). Specimen: peripheral blood, collected in a trial of Ad26.COV2.S vaccine versus placebo. The receptor's source is a person between 18 and 60 years old who received the Ad26.COV2.S COVID-19 vaccine or a placebo. CDR3 amino acids: CASSPDRWNTEAFF. DNA for the CDR3: TGTGCCAGCAGTCCAGACAGATGGAACACTGAAGCTTTCTTT.